These 25 T cell receptor beta chains originate from one sample sequenced in a study of PD-L1 blockade in urothelial cancer. Time point noted: peripheral blood 6 weeks after treatment start. Method: immunoSEQ multiplex PCR; TCRdb's copy keeps in-frame clones and lacks some. The repertoire holds some 48,000 clones, roughly 80% seen once, with 8.8% in the top ten. The input for sequencing was PBMCs, taken around atezolizumab (anti-PD-L1) treatment. These receptors all stem from a man between 65 and 85 years old with urothelial cancer.

The V call is TRBV5-1, the J call TRBJ2-7; the match to TRBD2 covers 14 bases. This CDR3 is built from 19 residues. The germline V gene encodes CDR1 SGHRS and CDR2 YFSETQ. Losses at the gene ends were 4 bases for V and 6 bases for J; bases not matched to a gene: 18. CDR3 sequence: CASSRDPRGLAGVAGEQYF. In DNA, the CDR3 is TGCGCCAGCAGCCGGGATCCGAGGGGACTAGCGGGAGTGGCGGGCGAGCAGTACTTC. Supplemented by reference TRBV5-1 and TRBJ2-7, the full variable domain reads KAGVTQTPRYLIKTRGQQVTLSCSPISGHRSVSWYQQTPGQGLQFLFEYFSETQRNKGNFPGRFSGRQFSNSRSEMNVSTLELGDSALYLCASSRDPRGLAGVAGEQYFGPGTRLTVT.

The chain couples TRBV5-4 to TRBJ1-1; D ambiguous. The germline gives CDR1 SGHNT, CDR2 YYREEE (reference sequence). V lost 2 bases, J lost 1 base, and 18 bases lay in between. The CDR3 is made up of 17 amino acids. CDR3 sequence reads: CASSLLRLDNPNTEAFF. The CDR3 nucleotides read TGTGCCAGCAGCTTACTCCGCCTTGACAACCCGAACACTGAAGCTTTCTTT.

V usage is TRBV11-2 and J usage is TRBJ2-7, with TRBD1 matching 11 bases. The CDR3 consists of 17 residues. From germline, CDR1 is SGHAT and CDR2 FQNNGV. The V and J ends lost 5 bases and 2 bases, in that order; junction bases with no gene match: 11. The DNA of the CDR3 is TGTGCCAGCAGCCCAATTCGAAGGACAGGGGGCCCCTACGAGCAGTACTTC. Residues: CASSPIRRTGGPYEQYF.

This chain connects TRBV4-1 to TRBJ2-2, with 7 positions matching TRBD1. Germline V gene lookup returns CDR1 MGHRA and CDR2 YSYEKL. The CDR3 sequence is 17 residues long. The V gene end was trimmed by 4 bases and the J gene end by 2 bases; junction bases not matched to a gene: 10. The CDR3: CASSPGLGQLNTGELFF. The CDR3 coding sequence is TGCGCCAGCAGCCCGGGGTTGGGACAGCTCAACACCGGGGAGCTGTTTTTT.

The sample holds a few counts of this clone. In nucleotides, the CDR3 is TGTGCCACCAGCAGAGCGGGGTTTAGCACAGATACGCAGTATTTT. Amino acids: CATSRAGFSTDTQYF. The gene calls are TRBV15 and TRBJ2-3; a possible D gene is TRBD2 (5 bases). Germline V gene lookup returns CDR1 LNHNV and CDR2 YYDKDF (reference sequence). There are 15 residues in the CDR3. Trimming pared 1 base from V and 0 bases from J, leaving 8 bases between.

This chain joins TRBV19 and TRBJ1-1; TRBD1 matches at 8 bases. The germline V gene has CDR1 LNHDA and CDR2 SQIVND (reference sequence). V dropped 4 bases and J dropped 1; count of bases not matched to a gene: 11. This CDR3 region has 17 residues. CDR3 loop: CASSTPQGAIWNTEAFF. The CDR3 region has the DNA TGTGCCAGTAGTACACCGCAGGGGGCCATTTGGAACACTGAAGCTTTCTTT.

V usage is TRBV5-1 and J usage is TRBJ2-3, with D maybe TRBD1 (6 bases). Germline V lookup: CDR1 SGHRS, CDR2 YFSETQ. The CDR3 is 13 residues long. V shed 4 bases and J shed 3 bases, with 9 bases lying between them. The CDR3 DNA is TGCGCCAGCAGCCTAGGACAGACAGATACGCAGTATTTT. This encodes CASSLGQTDTQYF. Full variable domain (rest looked up from reference TRBV5-1 and TRBJ2-3): KAGVTQTPRYLIKTRGQQVTLSCSPISGHRSVSWYQQTPGQGLQFLFEYFSETQRNKGNFPGRFSGRQFSNSRSEMNVSTLELGDSALYLCASSLGQTDTQYFGPGTRLTVL.

The chain links TRBV27 to TRBJ2-7; a weak D match, TRBD1 (6 bases). The CDR3 is 14 residues long. Germline V gives CDR1 MNHEY, CDR2 SMNVEV (reference sequence). The V gene lost 2 bases and the J gene lost 0 bases, with 8 bases spanning the gap. DNA for the CDR3: TGTGCCAGCAGTTTAGGACAGAGCTCCTACGAGCAGTACTTC. Amino acid sequence: CASSLGQSSYEQYF.

This chain uses TRBV28 with TRBJ1-4, with 11 bases lining up with TRBD1. From germline, CDR1 is MDHEN and CDR2 SYDVKM. J was trimmed by 0 bases and V by 6 bases; bases with no gene match: 15. The CDR3 covers 20 residues. As DNA, the CDR3 is TGTGCCAGCAGCCTACCCCCTGGGACAGGGGGAACGGCAACTAATGAAAAACTGTTTTTT. Residues: CASSLPPGTGGTATNEKLFF. Combining the CDR3 with reference TRBV28 and TRBJ1-4 gives the whole variable domain DVKVTQSSRYLVKRTGEKVFLECVQDMDHENMFWYRQDPGLGLRLIYFSYDVKMKEKGDIPEGYSVSREKKERFSLILESASTNQTSMYLCASSLPPGTGGTATNEKLFFGSGTQLSVL.

The gene calls are TRBV29-1 and TRBJ2-1; 11 bases align to TRBD2. The CDR3 runs to 13 residues. Germline V CDR1 and CDR2: SQVTM, ANQGSEA. With 7 bases clipped from V and 5 bases from J, the junction kept 4 bases outside the gene matches. CDR3 DNA: TGCAGCGCAGGGACTAGCGGAAACAATGAGCAGTTCTTC. It translates to CSAGTSGNNEQFF.

The chain recombines TRBV28 with TRBJ1-1, with 9 nucleotides matching TRBD1. Per germline, CDR1 MDHEN and CDR2 SYDVKM. The junction had 8 bases not matched to a gene; V was cut back by 5 bases and J by 4 bases. The CDR3 is 15 amino acids. The CDR3 bases are TGTGCCAGCAGTCCAACTACGGACAGGGGCACTGAAGCTTTCTTT. It specifies CASSPTTDRGTEAFF.

The rearrangement links TRBV4-1 to TRBJ2-3; TRBD2 aligns across 8 bases. The ends lost 2 bases at V and 4 bases at J; junction bases unmatched: 2. This CDR3 comprises 14 residues. Germline loops: CDR1 MGHRA, CDR2 YSYEKL. The CDR3 region has the DNA TGCGCCAGCAGCCAACAACTAGCGGCAGATACGCAGTATTTT. It translates to CASSQQLAADTQYF.

This chain links TRBV5-1 with TRBJ2-3; 7 bases are a match to TRBD1. The CDR3 is 15 residues long. Germline V gene data show CDR1 as SGHRS and CDR2 as YFSETQ. After removal of 2 bases from V and 3 bases from J, the junction contained 6 bases not matched to a gene. CDR3 sequence reads: CASSLGGPRTDTQYF. In nucleotides, the CDR3 is TGCGCCAGCAGCTTAGGGGGCCCGAGGACAGATACGCAGTATTTT.

This clone was counted only a few times. This chain joins TRBV6-6 and TRBJ1-2, with D hard to call. V was shortened by 3 bases and J by 5 bases, with 13 bases between the two germline ends. This CDR3 has 14 amino acids. In germline, CDR1 is MNHNY, CDR2 SVGAGI (reference sequence). The CDR3 region is CASSYSEGRYGYTF. The CDR3 DNA reads TGTGCCAGCAGTTATTCAGAGGGCCGGTATGGCTACACCTTC.

The CDR3 nucleotides are TGTGCCAGTACGGGGGGCGAAGGGGATTGGAACACTGAAGCTTTCTTT. Its translation is CASTGGEGDWNTEAFF. V usage is TRBV19 and J usage is TRBJ1-1; maybe TRBD1 (6 bases). V lost 7 bases and J lost 1, with 19 bases in between. The germline gives CDR1 LNHDA, CDR2 SQIVND (reference sequence). The CDR3 totals 16 residues.

V is TRBV2 and J is TRBJ2-7, with 7 bases fitting TRBD2. V lost 6 bases to trimming and J lost 5 bases; unmatched junction nucleotides: 13. The CDR3 covers 15 residues. Germline CDR1 is SNHLY and CDR2 is FYNNEI. The chain's CDR3 is CASRKESGEAHEQYF. The CDR3 DNA follows: TGTGCCAGCAGGAAAGAGAGCGGGGAAGCACACGAGCAGTACTTC.

The chain couples TRBV27 to TRBJ1-1; D is possibly TRBD1 (5 bases). The germline CDR1 and CDR2 sequences are MNHEY and SMNVEV (reference sequence). The CDR3 is 16 amino acids. Trimming left V 3 bases short and J 0 bases short, with 14 bases between. The DNA for the CDR3 is TGTGCCAGCAGTTTCCAAAGACAGACAATGAACACTGAAGCTTTCTTT. It specifies CASSFQRQTMNTEAFF.

This clone was found once. This chain uses TRBV11-1 with TRBJ1-2, with a weak D call TRBD1 (6 bases). This CDR3 has 13 amino acids. V lost 4 bases and J 4 bases, leaving 10 bases between the germline ends. Germline V gene lookup returns CDR1 SGHAT and CDR2 FQDESV (reference sequence). The CDR3, as DNA: TGTGCCAGCAGCTACGGGGGGCGCTATGGCTACACCTTC. It specifies CASSYGGRYGYTF.

This chain uses TRBV5-5 with TRBJ2-1, with 12 bases lining up with TRBD2. The germline V gene encodes CDR1 SGHKS and CDR2 YYEKEE (reference sequence). V lost 2 bases and J lost 7; bases outside the gene matches: 7. This CDR3 comprises 16 residues. The CDR3 DNA reads TGTGCCAGCAGCTTTTCTAGCGGGAGGGGAGGGAATGAGCAGTTCTTC. Translating it yields CASSFSSGRGGNEQFF.

The V call is TRBV2, the J call TRBJ2-3, with 8 bases matching TRBD2. V lost 0 bases to trimming and J lost 4 bases; unmatched junction nucleotides: 6. Germline CDR1 SNHLY, CDR2 FYNNEI. This CDR3 is built from 16 residues. CDR3 DNA sequence: TGTGCCAGCAGTGAAGCAACTAGCGGTCCTCCAGATACGCAGTATTTT. Its protein is CASSEATSGPPDTQYF. Drawing the rest from reference TRBV2 and TRBJ2-3, the complete variable domain is EPEVTQTPSHQVTQMGQEVILRCVPISNHLYFYWYRQILGQKVEFLVSFYNNEISEKSEIFDDQFSVERPDGSNFTLKIRSTKLEDSAMYFCASSEATSGPPDTQYFGPGTRLTVL.

The V gene is TRBV5-1, the J gene TRBJ2-5; D is unresolved. Per the germline V gene, CDR1 is SGHRS and CDR2 is YFSETQ. The V end was cut by 0 bases, the J end by 1 base, with 10 bases between. This CDR3 has 15 amino acids. The DNA for the CDR3 is TGCGCCAGCAGCTTGGCTGGGCCCTCCCAAGAGACCCAGTACTTC. It yields the protein CASSLAGPSQETQYF.

The V call is TRBV5-4, the J call TRBJ1-1; D is unresolved. This CDR3 is 14 amino acids long. The germline gives CDR1 SGHNT, CDR2 YYREEE (reference sequence). V was pared by 4 bases and J by 10 bases, with 20 bases between. CDR3 protein: CASSPQGGDLAAFF. CDR3 nucleotide sequence: TGTGCCAGCAGCCCACAAGGCGGGGATCTAGCAGCTTTCTTT.

The chain recombines TRBV5-1 with TRBJ2-1; D is possibly TRBD2 (5 bases). There are 12 residues in the CDR3. Trimming cost V 0 bases and J 10 bases, with 8 bases left between them. CDR1 is SGHRS, CDR2 YFSETQ, per germline. The CDR3 region has the DNA TGCGCCAGCAGCTTGGGGTGGGAGGAGCAGTTCTTC. Translated: CASSLGWEEQFF.

The chain uses TRBV10-2 and TRBJ2-7, with 9 bases fitting TRBD1. The trim removed 4 bases at V and 6 bases at J, leaving 10 bases unmatched. This CDR3 is 15 amino acids long. CDR1 is WSHSY and CDR2 is SAAADI in the germline V gene. Written as DNA, the CDR3 is TGCGCCAGCAGTGGTGTGGGACAGGGAGGCTCCGAGCAGTACTTC. Its translation is CASSGVGQGGSEQYF.

This sequence joins TRBV12-5 and TRBJ1-5, with a possible D match to TRBD1 (5 bases). Between the trimmed V and J ends, which lost 6 bases and 5 bases, there was a span of 17 bases. The CDR3 covers 15 residues. Germline V gene sequence: CDR1 LGHNT, CDR2 FRNRAP. The CDR3 protein is CASGRDFGGDQPQHF. The DNA for the CDR3 is TGTGCTAGTGGCCGGGACTTCGGAGGTGATCAGCCCCAGCATTTT.